Given below is one T cell receptor beta chain in context. Only in-frame clones appear in the TCRdb table, and some are missing; sequencing was by immunoSEQ multiplex PCR. Among fewer than 80,000 clones, about nine tenths were seen once, and the ten largest hold approximately 1.9%. This sample is part of a study of blood T cell repertoires in COVID-19. The CDR3 is made up of 15 amino acids. Germline CDR1 is SGHRS and CDR2 is YFSETQ. The V end was cut by 0 bases, the J end by 7 bases, with 16 bases between. This sequence joins TRBV5-1 and TRBJ1-1, with D unclear. The sample consisted of peripheral blood. This receptor was obtained from a man aged 30 to 45 with acute or convalescent COVID-19. CDR3 in DNA: TGCGCCAGCAGCTTGGCAAACAGTAAGAGTGGTGAAGCTTTCTTT. Translation: CASSLANSKSGEAFF.